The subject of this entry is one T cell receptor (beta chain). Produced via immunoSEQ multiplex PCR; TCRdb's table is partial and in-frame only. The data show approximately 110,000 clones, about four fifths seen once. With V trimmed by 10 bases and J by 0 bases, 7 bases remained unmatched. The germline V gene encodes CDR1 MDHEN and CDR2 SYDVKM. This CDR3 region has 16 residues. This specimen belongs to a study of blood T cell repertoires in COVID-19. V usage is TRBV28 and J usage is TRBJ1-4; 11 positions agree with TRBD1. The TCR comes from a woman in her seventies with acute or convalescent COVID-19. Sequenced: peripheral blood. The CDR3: CATTAGQGATNEKLFF. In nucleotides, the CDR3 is TGTGCCACCACGGCGGGACAGGGGGCAACTAATGAAAAACTGTTTTTT.